These 24 T cell receptor beta chains were all obtained from the same sample, sequenced in a study of CD8+ T cells in alopecia areata. The authors extracted RNA and reverse transcribed it into cDNA as the sequencing template. The method was immunoSEQ multiplex PCR; TCRdb's version includes in-frame clones alone and lacks a portion of them. The sample contains more than 200,000 clones, around two fifths of which appear only once. Treatment in this sample: oral pan-JAK inhibitor, 5-10 mg twice daily. Sequenced material: CD4+ T cells sorted from blood, taken around week 36, from a patient treated with tofacitinib. Receptors were obtained from a human donor with alopecia areata.

This sequence joins TRBV6-1 and TRBJ2-3; unclear D gene. Deletions cut 8 bases from V and 4 bases from J, with 19 bases between. Germline V gene lookup returns CDR1 MNHNS and CDR2 SASEGT. CDR3 length: 15 amino acids. The CDR3 sequence is CASGRTRTAADTQYF. The CDR3 DNA reads as TGTGCCAGCGGCCGCACCCGAACGGCGGCAGATACGCAGTATTTT.

CDR3 nucleotides: TGTGCCACCAGCGGTCCGGGACTAGCCTTCTCCTACAATGAGCAGTTCTTC. It codes for CATSGPGLAFSYNEQFF. The chain couples TRBV15 to TRBJ2-1; 9 bases align to TRBD2. This CDR3 region has 17 residues. The J segment lost 0 bases and the V segment lost 5 bases, leaving 8 bases of the junction unmatched. Germline V gene data show CDR1 as LNHNV and CDR2 as YYDKDF (reference sequence).

Details on this clone: At one boundary the junction diverges from the germline segment, which might be a read error. J is TRBJ2-3 and V is TRBV6-1; 8 positions match TRBD1. Germline CDR1 reads MNHNS; CDR2 reads SASEGT. The CDR3 has 13 amino acids. CDR3 sequence: CASTPTGQGGSFF. The CDR3 DNA follows: TGTGCCAGCACTCCTACCGGACAGGGAGGTAGCTTTTTT.

The chain couples TRBV2 to TRBJ1-5; D remains ambiguous. Germline V CDR1 and CDR2: SNHLY, FYNNEI. V lost 7 bases and J 3 bases, leaving 7 bases between the germline ends. The CDR3 is 12 amino acids. CDR3 coding DNA: TGTGCCAGCAATGGAGACAATCAGCCCCAGCATTTT. It is translated as CASNGDNQPQHF.

In regard to this clone: The sample contains more than one DNA sequence encoding this CDR3. This CDR3 reads CASSPDRIGYTF. CDR3 coding DNA: TGTGCCAGTAGTCCCGACCGTATCGGCTACACCTTC. The rearrangement joins TRBV19 to TRBJ1-2; D gene ambiguous. V was clipped by 5 bases and J by 8 bases, with 12 bases between them. Germline CDR1 and CDR2: LNHDA and SQIVND (reference sequence). The CDR3 sequence is 12 residues long.

This chain joins TRBV29-1 and TRBJ2-7; perhaps TRBD1 as D (6 bases). CDR3 size: 12 residues. Germline CDR1 SQVTM, CDR2 ANQGSEA. V was clipped by 4 bases and J by 6 bases, with 13 bases between them. The CDR3 DNA sequence: TGCAGCGTTGTTCTTCCCAGGGGCGAGCAGTACTTC. Translation: CSVVLPRGEQYF.

This sequence joins TRBV25-1 and TRBJ1-2, with D unresolved. The V end lost 5 bases, the J end lost 0 bases, and 7 bases lay between the germline ends. The germline CDR1 and CDR2 sequences are MGHDK and SYGVNS. This CDR3 is built from 13 residues. This CDR3 reads CASSLTANYGYTF. CDR3 nucleotides: TGTGCCAGCAGTCTAACAGCTAACTATGGCTACACCTTC.

This clone was seen only a few times. The chain uses TRBV5-8 and TRBJ2-3; D gene unclear. There are 12 residues in the CDR3. The germline gives CDR1 SGHTS, CDR2 YDEGEE. The V and J ends lost 1 base and 6 bases respectively, with 6 bases between them. For the CDR3, the DNA is TGTGCCAGCAGCTTGATCGGGGATACGCAGTATTTT. Its translation is CASSLIGDTQYF.

In its sample, this clone was seen a few times. V is TRBV28 and J is TRBJ2-4; tentatively, D is TRBD2 (6 bases). Germline values: CDR1 MDHEN, CDR2 SYDVKM. V gave up 0 bases and J gave up 3 bases, with 12 bases separating them. CDR3 length equals 16 residues. The CDR3 region is CASSLWQGGLKNIQYF. The DNA for the CDR3 is TGTGCCAGCAGTTTATGGCAGGGAGGTCTCAAAAACATTCAGTACTTC.

This clone was seen many times. The CDR3 sequence: CSVEWAGSGANVLTF. CDR3 bases: TGCAGCGTTGAATGGGCGGGGTCTGGGGCCAACGTCCTGACTTTC. The V and J genes are TRBV29-1 and TRBJ2-6; D might be TRBD2 (6 bases). The V and J ends lost 2 bases and 1 base respectively, with 9 bases between them. The germline gives CDR1 SQVTM, CDR2 ANQGSEA. The CDR3 length is 15 residues.

This clone was seen once. J is TRBJ2-1 and V is TRBV11-2; 9 nucleotides align to TRBD2. This CDR3 has 15 residues. The V gene's germline CDR1 is SGHAT and CDR2 FQNNGV. V was pared by 7 bases and J by 5 bases, with 9 bases of the junction left unmatched. CDR3 DNA sequence: TGTGCCAGCACCCGCGGCGGGAGGGGGAACAATGAGCAGTTCTTC. This encodes CASTRGGRGNNEQFF.

The chain employs TRBV5-1 and TRBJ2-3, with 8 bases aligning to TRBD2. CDR1 is SGHRS, CDR2 YFSETQ, per germline. There are 14 residues in the CDR3. V was clipped by 6 bases and J by 4 bases; unmatched bases: 7. CDR3 sequence reads: CASKTGGPADTQYF. The CDR3 DNA reads as TGCGCCAGCAAGACGGGAGGGCCGGCAGATACGCAGTATTTT.

This clone has a handful of counts. This chain connects TRBV15 to TRBJ1-5; D not resolved. V lost 0 bases and J lost 2, with 14 bases in between. The CDR3 length is 17 residues. Germline V CDR1 and CDR2: LNHNV, YYDKDF (reference sequence). DNA of the CDR3: TGTGCCACCAGCAGAGATCGAGGTCGAGTGGGCAATCAGCCCCAGCATTTT. This sequence encodes CATSRDRGRVGNQPQHF.

The chain couples TRBV7-2 to TRBJ2-3, with D perhaps given as TRBD1 or TRBD2 (5 bases each). V lost 5 bases to trimming and J lost 5 bases, with 11 bases between them. The CDR3 extends over 13 amino acids. CDR1 and CDR2 from the germline V gene are SGHTA and FQGNSA. The CDR3 DNA reads as TGTGCCAGCAGCCCGATGAGGGGAGATACGCAGTATTTT. Protein sequence: CASSPMRGDTQYF.

The genes are TRBV29-1 and TRBJ1-5; D is possibly TRBD1 (5 bases). V lost 4 bases to trimming and J lost 6 bases, with 16 bases between them. Germline loops: CDR1 SQVTM, CDR2 ANQGSEA. The CDR3 has 14 residues. The CDR3 protein is CSVAQGRVGQPQHF. The CDR3 coding sequence is TGCAGCGTTGCCCAGGGTAGGGTTGGTCAGCCCCAGCATTTT.

This clone was observed a single time. This rearrangement joins TRBV5-1 to TRBJ1-1; no clear D gene. CDR3 length: 13 residues. V was pared by 0 bases and J by 10 bases, with 13 bases between. Germline loops: CDR1 SGHRS, CDR2 YFSETQ. CDR3 coding DNA: TGCGCCAGCAGCTTGGCCGGAGGGTTCGCAGCTTTCTTT. Translation: CASSLAGGFAAFF.

V usage is TRBV6-5 and J usage is TRBJ1-3; D is uncertain. CDR1 is MNHEY, CDR2 SVGAGI, per germline. With 5 bases removed from V and 4 bases from J, the gap between germline ends came to 3 bases. The CDR3 sequence is 11 residues long. The CDR3 region has the DNA TGTGCCAGCAGTAACGGAAACACCATATATTTT. Protein product: CASSNGNTIYF.

This chain links TRBV2 with TRBJ1-2, with 9 bases identical to TRBD1. The CDR3 length is 15 residues. Germline CDR1 and CDR2: SNHLY and FYNNEI. Unmatched junction bases numbered 9, after V lost 6 bases and J lost 4 bases. The CDR3: CASRATGGGSYGYTF. DNA for the CDR3: TGTGCCAGCAGGGCTACAGGGGGCGGTAGCTATGGCTACACCTTC.

The chain carries TRBV6-5 and TRBJ2-2; D perhaps matches TRBD2 (6 bases). Germline values: CDR1 MNHEY, CDR2 SVGAGI. Trimming pared 4 bases from V and 3 bases from J, leaving 15 bases between. This CDR3 contains 16 residues. The CDR3 DNA reads as TGTGCCAGCAGTTCTCCCGGGACTGGATACACCGGGGAGCTGTTTTTT. Its translation: CASSSPGTGYTGELFF.

The chain joins TRBV29-1 to TRBJ1-2; 8 bases align to TRBD1. J gave up 8 bases and V 5 bases, and 10 bases lay outside the gene matches. This CDR3 contains 13 residues. CDR1 is SQVTM and CDR2 is ANQGSEA in the germline V gene. As DNA, the CDR3 is TGCAGCGTTTTACAGGGGGAAGGGGGCGGCTACACCTTC. Translated: CSVLQGEGGGYTF.

The chain uses TRBV7-6 and TRBJ2-6; D is perhaps TRBD1 (6 bases). The length of the CDR3 is 16 residues. Germline V lookup: CDR1 SGHVS, CDR2 FNYEAQ. Trimming cost V 2 bases and J 2 bases, with 10 bases left between them. This chain's CDR3 is CASSLSQGTGANVLTF. The CDR3 bases are TGTGCCAGCAGCTTATCACAGGGAACTGGGGCCAACGTCCTGACTTTC.

V is TRBV7-3 and J is TRBJ2-5; 8 nucleotides match TRBD1. The CDR3 is made up of 16 amino acids. Germline trimming cut 5 bases from V and 5 bases from J; bases unmatched to any gene: 13. Germline CDR1 reads SGHTA; CDR2 reads FQGTGA. The CDR3 DNA sequence: TGTGCCAGCAGCCCATCCCCCGGGACAGGTGGTGAGACCCAGTACTTC. It codes for CASSPSPGTGGETQYF.

The rearrangement links TRBV4-1 to TRBJ2-5, with D possibly matching TRBD2 (5 bases). The CDR3 sequence is 17 residues long. Trimming removed 4 bases at V and 2 bases at J, with 20 bases between. Germline CDR1 reads MGHRA; CDR2 reads YSYEKL. The CDR3 nucleotides read TGCGCCAGCAGCCCGGGGAGCATAGAGGTGGGGCAAGAGACCCAGTACTTC. This gives the protein CASSPGSIEVGQETQYF.

A few counts support this clone. This rearrangement joins TRBV5-8 to TRBJ2-1, with D possibly matching TRBD1 (6 bases). The CDR3 extends over 13 amino acids. V lost 4 bases and J 5 bases, leaving 10 bases between the germline ends. Germline CDR1 and CDR2: SGHTS and YDEGEE. CDR3: CASSRGQNNEQFF. Written as DNA, the CDR3 is TGTGCCAGCAGCCGAGGACAGAACAATGAGCAGTTCTTC.